These 10 T cell receptor beta chains originate from one sample sequenced in a study of blood T cell repertoires in COVID-19. TCRdb keeps only in-frame clones here, not all; method: immunoSEQ multiplex PCR. This table has hundreds of thousands of clones, approximately 86% appearing once. Sequencing was done on a sample of peripheral blood. These receptors were obtained from a woman aged 55-70 years with COVID-19, enrolled during active disease.

The chain uses TRBV5-1 and TRBJ2-1; D unclear. The germline V gene has CDR1 SGHRS and CDR2 YFSETQ. This CDR3 is 12 amino acids long. Trimming removed 4 bases at V and 8 bases at J, with 10 bases between. CDR3 in DNA: TGCGCCAGCAGCCCCCTCGGGTATGAGCAGTTCTTC. Amino acid sequence: CASSPLGYEQFF.

Points on this clone: Mismatch with germline at one junction end may stem from a read error. V usage is TRBV7-8 and J usage is TRBJ2-7; TRBD1 matches at 8 bases. This CDR3 spans 11 amino acids. CDR1 and CDR2 (germline): SGHVS, FQNEAQ. The CDR3 here is CASSLGTGFVF. The CDR3 coding sequence is TGTGCCAGCAGCTTAGGGACAGGGTTTGTCTTC.

With respect to this clone: The sample has other DNA sequences that encode this CDR3 too. The CDR3 DNA follows: TGTGCCAGCAGCTTTACTAGCGGTTCCTACAATGAGCAGTTCTTC. Its translation: CASSFTSGSYNEQFF. V usage is TRBV11-2 and J usage is TRBJ2-1, with 8 bases identical to TRBD2. Germline assignment: CDR1 SGHAT and CDR2 FQNNGV. This CDR3 has 15 amino acids. Unmatched junction bases numbered 2, after V lost 3 bases and J lost 1 base.

This clone came up once. The V and J genes are TRBV10-3 and TRBJ1-5; the D gene is possibly TRBD1 (6 bases). The CDR3 contains 16 residues. Trimming pared 10 bases from V and 1 base from J, leaving 20 bases between. CDR1 ENHRY and CDR2 SYGVKD come from the germline V gene. The CDR3 sequence is CATSPQTGQSNQPQHF. CDR3 sequence (DNA): TGTGCCACCAGCCCCCAAACGGGACAAAGCAATCAGCCCCAGCATTTT.

This chain connects TRBV7-8 to TRBJ1-1; TRBD1 aligns across 11 bases. Germline CDR1 is SGHVS and CDR2 is FQNEAQ. The CDR3 covers 14 residues. With V trimmed by 2 bases and J by 10 bases, 6 bases remained unmatched. For the CDR3, the DNA is TGTGCCAGCAGCTTAATCGGACAGGGGGCACGAGCTTTCTTT. Its protein product is CASSLIGQGARAFF.

The chain joins TRBV6-5 to TRBJ1-2; D gene uncertain. The CDR3 is 13 residues long. Per germline, CDR1 MNHEY and CDR2 SVGAGI. V shed 5 bases and J shed 7 bases, with 14 bases lying between them. The CDR3 region is CASSKSSLSGYTF. DNA for the CDR3: TGTGCCAGCAGTAAATCATCCCTGAGTGGCTACACCTTC.

This chain connects TRBV9 to TRBJ2-5; 10 bases are a match to TRBD2. There are 15 residues in the CDR3. Germline lookup yields CDR1 SGDLS and CDR2 YYNGEE. V trimming: 2 bases; J trimming: 3 bases; junction bases outside the gene matches: 4. The CDR3 DNA follows: TGTGCCAGCAGCGTTCAAGGGACTAGCGAAGAGACCCAGTACTTC. It yields the protein CASSVQGTSEETQYF. The whole variable domain, remainder taken from reference TRBV9 and TRBJ2-5, is DSGVTQTPKHLITATGQRVTLRCSPRSGDLSVYWYQQSLDQGLQFLIQYYNGEERAKGNILERFSAQQFPDLHSELNLSSLELGDSALYFCASSVQGTSEETQYFGPGTRLLVL.

This clone appeared once. The chain links TRBV21-1 to TRBJ2-7; the D call in the table, TRBD2, was not verified against the DNA. TRBV21-1 is labeled a pseudogene. The CDR3 consists of 12 residues. Here the CDR3 reads CASSPPAGRRYF. The CDR3 DNA sequence: TGTGCCAGCAGCCCTCCCGCGGGGAGACGGTACTTC.

Only one count was recorded for this clone. This sequence joins TRBV9 and TRBJ2-7; 9 bases align to TRBD2. This CDR3 comprises 14 residues. Per the germline V gene, CDR1 is SGDLS and CDR2 is YYNGEE. Trimming removed 7 bases from V and 3 bases from J; junction bases left unmatched: 8. CDR3 sequence reads: CASGRGGAFYEQYF. The DNA of the CDR3 is TGTGCCAGCGGTCGCGGGGGGGCCTTCTACGAGCAGTACTTC.

V is TRBV3-1 (or the pseudogene TRBV3-2) and J is TRBJ1-2, with 7 bases aligning to TRBD1. This CDR3 contains 14 residues. Germline CDR1 reads LGHDT; CDR2 reads YNNKEL (reference sequence). J gave up 3 bases and V 5 bases, and 6 bases lay outside the gene matches. CDR3 sequence reads: CASSVRGQDYGYTF. For the CDR3, the DNA is TGTGCCAGCAGCGTCCGTGGACAGGACTATGGCTACACCTTC.